Listed here are 32 T cell receptor beta chains from one sample, sequenced in a study of T cell repertoires in cytomegalovirus infection. TCRdb redid the calling of the reads with MiXCR, one entry per CDR3 protein. The table includes around 260,000 distinct CDR3 sequences, 25% detected once. What was sequenced was PBMCs. These receptors were taken from a human donor in good health (CMV status not recorded). Some clones in this sample may be carry-over from other donors' samples.

The sample holds many counts of this clonotype. This chain links TRBV20-1 with TRBJ2-5, with TRBD2 matching over 10 bases. The V segment lost 3 bases and the J segment 6 bases; nucleotides outside the gene matches: 7. Per the germline V gene, CDR1 is DFQATT and CDR2 is SNEGSKA (reference sequence). This CDR3 is 14 amino acids long. CDR3 nucleotide sequence: TGCAGTGCTAGTCAAGCGGGAGGGAGGAAGACCCAGTACTTC. Translation: CSASQAGGRKTQYF.

The chain has TRBV7-2 and TRBJ2-7, with D tentatively TRBD1 (5 bases). CDR1 and CDR2 (germline): SGHTA, FQGNSA. The CDR3 extends over 15 amino acids. V lost 5 bases and J 3 bases, leaving 17 bases between the germline ends. CDR3 sequence reads: CASSPDRSRGYEQYF. CDR3 nucleotides: TGTGCCAGCAGCCCCGACCGGAGTAGGGGCTACGAGCAGTACTTC.

This clonotype was counted many times. The chain couples TRBV7-2 to TRBJ2-1; 7 nucleotides line up with TRBD2. V lost 2 bases to trimming and J lost 6 bases; unmatched junction nucleotides: 13. Germline CDR1 SGHTA, CDR2 FQGNSA. This CDR3 has 17 residues. The CDR3 spells CASSLTSAQSWGNEQFF. The CDR3 nucleotides are TGTGCCAGCAGCTTAACTAGCGCACAATCATGGGGCAATGAGCAGTTCTTC.

This clonotype came up many times. V gene TRBV7-2 combines with J gene TRBJ2-7; perhaps D is TRBD1 or TRBD2 (5 bases each). CDR1 and CDR2 (germline): SGHTA, FQGNSA. The CDR3 loop spans 12 amino acids. The V end lost 5 bases, the J end lost 6 bases, and 11 bases lay between the germline ends. The CDR3 sequence: CASSGPGPEQYF. The CDR3 coding sequence is TGTGCCAGCAGCGGGCCGGGACCCGAGCAGTACTTC.

This clonotype was observed a few times. The chain couples TRBV5-1 to TRBJ1-6; D is perhaps TRBD1 (6 bases). Trimming pared 1 base from V and 5 bases from J, leaving 7 bases between. Germline lookup yields CDR1 SGHRS and CDR2 YFSETQ. CDR3 length: 14 amino acids. CDR3 DNA: TGCGCCAGCAGCTTGAACAGGGATAATTCACCCCTCCACTTT. This encodes CASSLNRDNSPLHF.

This clonotype was detected only a few times. V and J are TRBV12-3 or TRBV12-4 and TRBJ1-5; maybe TRBD1 (5 bases). V was trimmed by 1 base and J by 2 bases, leaving 12 bases between them. The CDR3 is made up of 16 amino acids. CDR3 bases: TGTGCCAGCAGTTTAGTGGTAGGGGCTGGCAATCAGCCCCAGCATTTT. Translation gives CASSLVVGAGNQPQHF.

This clonotype was seen only a few times. V gene TRBV14 combines with J gene TRBJ2-1; no reliable D call. CDR3 length equals 14 residues. The V end was cut by 1 base, the J end by 5 bases, with 9 bases between. Germline V gene data show CDR1 as SGHDN and CDR2 as FVKESK. The CDR3 sequence: CASSQGFPDNEQFF. Here the CDR3 DNA reads TGTGCCAGCAGCCAAGGATTCCCCGACAATGAGCAGTTCTTC. Based on the CDR3 plus reference TRBV14 and TRBJ2-1, the full variable domain is EAGVTQFPSHSVIEKGQTVTLRCDPISGHDNLYWYRRVMGKEIKFLLHFVKESKQDESGMPNNRFLAERTGGTYSTLKVQPAELEDSGVYFCASSQGFPDNEQFFGPGTRLTVL.

The V call is TRBV6-5, the J call TRBJ2-2; TRBD1 matches 9 bases. V shed 6 bases and J 6 bases; nucleotides not matched to a gene: 5. CDR1 MNHEY and CDR2 SVGAGI come from the germline V gene. The CDR3 consists of 14 residues. The DNA for the CDR3 is TGTGCCAGCAGCGTACAGGGGGCTGCCGGGGAGCTGTTTTTT. Encoded protein: CASSVQGAAGELFF.

This clonotype was detected many times. J is TRBJ2-1 and V is TRBV7-8; tentative D call: TRBD1 (6 bases). This CDR3 is 15 amino acids long. Trimming pared 4 bases from V and 5 bases from J, leaving 15 bases between. Germline V lookup: CDR1 SGHVS, CDR2 FQNEAQ. The CDR3 is CASSYRDTVDNEQFF. The CDR3 DNA follows: TGTGCCAGCAGCTACCGGGACACTGTGGACAATGAGCAGTTCTTC. The full variable domain, in which reference TRBV7-8 and TRBJ2-1 provide the parts outside the CDR3, is GAGVSQSPRYKVAKRGQDVALRCDPISGHVSLFWYQQALGQGPEFLTYFQNEAQLDKSGLPSDRFFAERPEGSVSTLKIQRTQQEDSAVYLCASSYRDTVDNEQFFGPGTRLTVL.

The chain employs TRBV5-6 and TRBJ1-6, with D perhaps matching TRBD1 (5 bases). Germline lookup yields CDR1 SGHDT and CDR2 YYEEEE. The V gene lost 2 bases and the J gene lost 5 bases, with 14 bases spanning the gap. This CDR3 spans 16 amino acids. The CDR3 DNA reads as TGTGCCAGCAGCTTATCGGGAGGGGCAAATAATTCACCCCTCCACTTT. Translated: CASSLSGGANNSPLHF.

Comment on this clonotype: At one end, the junction sequence differs from germline, possibly due to a read error. The chain's CDR3 is CASSLGLPDYKDF. The CDR3 coding sequence is TGTGCCAGCAGCCTGGGACTACCGGATTATAAGGACTTC. This rearrangement joins TRBV2 to TRBJ2-7; the match to TRBD2 covers 7 bases. Germline V gene data show CDR1 as SNHLY and CDR2 as FYNNEI. This CDR3 comprises 13 residues. Variable domain in full (rest from reference TRBV2 and TRBJ2-7): EPEVTQTPSHQVTQMGQEVILRCVPISNHLYFYWYRQILGQKVEFLVSFYNNEISEKSEIFDDQFSVERPDGSNFTLKIRSTKLEDSAMYFCASSLGLPDYKDFGPGTRLTVT.

Of note for this clonotype: Sequence at one end of the junction differs from germline and may be a read error. The genes are TRBV5-1 and TRBJ2-1; D perhaps matches TRBD2 (6 bases). CDR3 length: 13 amino acids. CDR1 is SGHRS and CDR2 is YFSETQ in the germline V gene. Written as DNA, the CDR3 is TGCGCCAGCAGCCGGGACTCCCACAATGAGCAGTTCTTC. Translating it yields CASSRDSHNEQFF.

The chain combines TRBV15 with TRBJ2-5, with D possibly being TRBD2 (7 bases). CDR3 length: 13 residues. The germline gives CDR1 LNHNV, CDR2 YYDKDF (reference sequence). V was trimmed by 8 bases and J by 5 bases, leaving 15 bases between them. CDR3 region: CATGRGAGETQYF. The CDR3 DNA reads TGTGCCACCGGGAGGGGGGCTGGGGAGACCCAGTACTTC. Together with reference TRBV15 and TRBJ2-5, the CDR3 gives the full variable domain: DAMVIQNPRYQVTQFGKPVTLSCSQTLNHNVMYWYQQKSSQAPKLLFHYYDKDFNNEADTPDNFQSRRPNTSFCFLDIRSPGLGDTAMYLCATGRGAGETQYFGPGTRLLVL.

This clonotype was counted a single time. This chain joins TRBV29-1 and TRBJ2-7; maybe TRBD1 (5 bases). The CDR3 loop spans 12 amino acids. The V end was cut by 6 bases, the J end by 2 bases, with 11 bases between. Germline values: CDR1 SQVTM, CDR2 ANQGSEA. CDR3 in DNA: TGCAGCGTGAGACAGAGTCCCTACGAGCAGTACTTC. Protein: CSVRQSPYEQYF.

V and J are TRBV7-9 and TRBJ1-2, with D unresolved. Deletions cut 5 bases from V and 8 bases from J, with 12 bases between. In germline, CDR1 is SEHNR, CDR2 FQNEAQ (reference sequence). The CDR3 totals 12 residues. CDR3 region: CASSTSGPGYTF. The CDR3, as DNA: TGTGCCAGCAGCACTTCCGGCCCAGGCTACACCTTC.

This clonotype was detected once. This chain links TRBV25-1 with TRBJ2-3; D remains ambiguous. The V end was cut by 5 bases, the J end by 6 bases, with 12 bases between. CDR1 MGHDK and CDR2 SYGVNS come from the germline V gene. This CDR3 region has 13 residues. Here the CDR3 reads CASSRSSWDTQYF. The DNA for the CDR3 is TGTGCCAGCAGTCGTTCTTCTTGGGATACGCAGTATTTT.

This sequence joins TRBV20-1 and TRBJ1-4; D is perhaps TRBD1 (5 bases). V gave up 5 bases and J gave up 7 bases, with 17 bases separating them. Germline CDR1 and CDR2: DFQATT and SNEGSKA (reference sequence). The CDR3 runs to 14 residues. The CDR3 nucleotides are TGCAGTGCTGGGGGGTGGGGTTCCAGTGAAAAACTGTTTTTT. Translation gives CSAGGWGSSEKLFF.

The V gene is TRBV7-4, the J gene TRBJ2-3; D is possibly TRBD2 (5 bases). Germline loops: CDR1 SGHVT, CDR2 SQSDAQ. CDR3 length: 16 residues. Trimming removed 5 bases from V and 3 bases from J, with 18 bases in between. DNA for the CDR3: TGTGCCAGCAGCCAATTCGGGAATCGGGGAACAGATACGCAGTATTTT. Protein sequence: CASSQFGNRGTDTQYF.

This clonotype was seen a handful of times. The rearrangement uses TRBV7-2 and TRBJ1-2; D gene unclear. V was pared by 5 bases and J by 6 bases, with 19 bases between. CDR3 length: 15 residues. Germline CDR1 is SGHTA and CDR2 is FQGNSA. CDR3 protein: CASSPGNLLADGYTF. DNA of the CDR3: TGTGCCAGCAGCCCCGGGAACCTTCTGGCCGATGGCTACACCTTC.

The genes are TRBV19 and TRBJ2-4, with D perhaps matching TRBD2 (5 bases). The V end was cut by 7 bases, the J end by 1 base, with 8 bases between. Germline V gives CDR1 LNHDA, CDR2 SQIVND (reference sequence). The CDR3 loop spans 13 amino acids. CDR3 bases: TGTGCCAGTAAGGAGGAGGCCAAAAACATTCAGTACTTC. This encodes CASKEEAKNIQYF. Combining the CDR3 with reference TRBV19 and TRBJ2-4 gives the whole variable domain DGGITQSPKYLFRKEGQNVTLSCEQNLNHDAMYWYRQDPGQGLRLIYYSQIVNDFQKGDIAEGYSVSREKKESFPLTVTSAQKNPTAFYLCASKEEAKNIQYFGAGTRLSVL.

The chain joins TRBV11-2 to TRBJ1-1, with D perhaps TRBD1 (5 bases). CDR1 and CDR2 (germline): SGHAT, FQNNGV. V shed 5 bases and J shed 4 bases, with 11 bases lying between them. CDR3 size: 13 residues. CDR3 protein: CASSPRGSTEAFF. CDR3 DNA sequence: TGTGCCAGCAGCCCGCGGGGGTCCACTGAAGCTTTCTTT.

This clonotype turned up a few times. V and J are TRBV6-5 and TRBJ2-3, with TRBD2 matching 7 bases. The CDR3 consists of 15 residues. Per germline, CDR1 MNHEY and CDR2 SVGAGI. The J segment lost 3 bases and the V segment lost 1 base, leaving 4 bases of the junction unmatched. CDR3 nucleotide sequence: TGTGCCAGCAGTTACTGGGGGAGGGAGACAGATACGCAGTATTTT. Protein sequence: CASSYWGRETDTQYF.

The rearrangement uses TRBV20-1 and TRBJ2-7; D remains unclear. The CDR3 spans 12 residues. Between the trimmed V and J ends, which lost 2 bases and 7 bases, there was a span of 12 bases. Germline assignment: CDR1 DFQATT and CDR2 SNEGSKA (reference sequence). CDR3 coding DNA: TGCAGTGCTAGATGGCTAGGCTATGAGCAGTACTTC. Its protein product is CSARWLGYEQYF.

This clonotype has more than one count but fewer than ten. The CDR3 DNA reads as TGTGCCATCAGTGAGTCTTTGCGGACTCCCCCGCCTCAGCCCCAGCATTTT. This translates into CAISESLRTPPPQPQHF. This chain connects TRBV10-3 to TRBJ1-5, with D unclear. The CDR3 is made up of 17 amino acids. V was trimmed by 0 bases and J by 6 bases, leaving 18 bases between them. CDR1 is ENHRY and CDR2 is SYGVKD in the germline V gene.

Only a few counts were recorded for this clonotype. The V gene is TRBV29-1, the J gene TRBJ2-5, with TRBD1 matching over 7 bases. Germline CDR1 SQVTM, CDR2 ANQGSEA. The CDR3 extends over 16 amino acids. Trimming removed 4 bases from V and 1 base from J; junction bases left unmatched: 12. In DNA form, the CDR3 reads TGCAGCGTTGCGAGGACAGGCGGAGCTATCCAAGAGACCCAGTACTTC. It codes for CSVARTGGAIQETQYF. The full variable domain, with the rest looked up from reference TRBV29-1 and TRBJ2-5, is SAVISQKPSRDICQRGTSLTIQCQVDSQVTMMFWYRQQPGQSLTLIATANQGSEATYESGFVIDKFPISRPNLTFSTLTVSNMSPEDSSIYLCSVARTGGAIQETQYFGPGTRLLVL.

The chain couples TRBV29-1 to TRBJ1-1; D call uncertain. This CDR3 spans 12 amino acids. Per germline, CDR1 SQVTM and CDR2 ANQGSEA. V was cut by 4 bases and J by 6 bases, with 12 bases left in between. CDR3 sequence: CSVARGSAEAFF. In DNA, the CDR3 is TGCAGCGTTGCCCGAGGGTCCGCTGAAGCTTTCTTT.

The rearrangement uses TRBV19 and TRBJ2-1; D is perhaps TRBD2 (5 bases). There are 17 residues in the CDR3. The V end lost 3 bases, the J end lost 0 bases, and 15 bases lay between the germline ends. Per the germline V gene, CDR1 is LNHDA and CDR2 is SQIVND (reference sequence). The DNA for the CDR3 is TGTGCCAGTAGTATCGCTGGACTCCTGAGCTCCTACAATGAGCAGTTCTTC. Translated, it gives CASSIAGLLSSYNEQFF.

The V call is TRBV29-1, the J call TRBJ2-7; D is perhaps TRBD2 (6 bases). V was pared by 4 bases and J by 7 bases, with 23 bases between. The CDR3 contains 15 residues. Looked up from germline, CDR1 is SQVTM and CDR2 is ANQGSEA. The CDR3 region is CSVGGEYSSRGEQYF. The CDR3 nucleotides are TGCAGCGTTGGAGGGGAGTACTCCTCCCGGGGGGAGCAGTACTTC.

This clonotype was seen many times. V gene TRBV7-8 combines with J gene TRBJ2-1, with D uncertain. The germline V gene has CDR1 SGHVS and CDR2 FQNEAQ. The CDR3 has 13 amino acids. V shed 3 bases and J shed 10 bases, with 13 bases lying between them. Here the CDR3 DNA reads TGTGCCAGCAGCTTCCAGGAACTGAGAGAGCAGTTCTTC. This sequence encodes CASSFQELREQFF.

This clonotype was detected only a few times. The gene calls are TRBV5-3 and TRBJ2-1; TRBD2 matches 11 bases. TRBV5-3 is designated an ORF whose function remains uncertain. The J segment lost 7 bases and the V segment lost 8 bases, leaving 8 bases of the junction unmatched. This CDR3 comprises 14 residues. CDR3 DNA sequence: TGTGCCAGCAGCCCGCGGACTAGCGGGAATGAGCAGTTCTTC. Translated, it gives CASSPRTSGNEQFF.

This clonotype appeared a few times. The rearrangement uses TRBV20-1 and TRBJ2-7, with 10 bases lining up with TRBD2. Germline V gene sequence: CDR1 DFQATT, CDR2 SNEGSKA (reference sequence). The CDR3 is 13 amino acids. The V gene end was trimmed by 4 bases and the J gene end by 2 bases; junction bases not matched to a gene: 2. CDR3 protein: CSATSGRTYEQYF. CDR3 DNA sequence: TGCAGTGCTACTAGCGGGAGAACCTACGAGCAGTACTTC.

At least ten counts were recorded for this clonotype. The chain's CDR3 is CASSRGRQGRTDTQYF. The CDR3 DNA reads as TGTGCCAGCAGCCGCGGGCGACAGGGGCGTACAGATACGCAGTATTTT. This chain connects TRBV7-8 to TRBJ2-3, with 8 bases matching TRBD1. Germline CDR1 reads SGHVS; CDR2 reads FQNEAQ. The trim removed 5 bases at V and 3 bases at J, leaving 10 bases unmatched. The CDR3 is 16 amino acids.